This TCR beta chain is from a study of T-cell reconstitution after alpha-beta-depleted transplantation in children. This clonotype was seen only a few times. Antigen unknown. Construction of the TCRbeta library involved unique molecular identifiers. TCRdb recomputed calls from the PCR reads with MiXCR, one row per CDR3 protein. The sample includes some 460,000 distinct CDR3 sequences, roughly 16% of them seen just once. General study results and limits: Approximately two months post-transplant, alpha-beta T cells reportedly originated from several hundred expanded graft clones. Newly produced T cells mostly accounted for T-cell counts and diversity one year post-transplant. Some patients owed their high day-60 TCRbeta diversity to surviving recipient T cells and thymic progenitors.

The sequenced sample was PBMCs, mostly from graft donor cells, obtained 360 days after TCRalphabeta/CD19-depleted stem cell transplant. The sequence came from a boy in the first two years of life who had a stem cell transplant for Wiskott-Aldrich syndrome, so the T cells may come from the graft donor.

The CDR3 coding sequence is TGTGCCAGCAGCCTCTATCAGGGGCCTAATGAAAAACTGTTTTTT. It yields the protein CASSLYQGPNEKLFF. This chain joins TRBV7-8 and TRBJ1-4; D may be TRBD1 (6 bases). The V end was cut by 5 bases, the J end by 3 bases, with 13 bases between. The V gene's germline CDR1 is SGHVS and CDR2 FQNEAQ. The CDR3 extends over 15 amino acids.